Sequencing of this T cell receptor (beta chain) was carried out in a study of blood T cell dynamics during melanoma immunotherapy. Study-wide background: Standard first-line treatment here was pembrolizumab or nivolumab plus ipilimumab in metastatic melanoma.

The assay was immunoSEQ multiplex PCR, and TCRdb's table has in-frame clones only and misses some. The profile shows 13,000 or so clones, roughly 89% of them singletons. This clone occurred a few times. Trimming removed 6 bases at V and 0 bases at J, with 3 bases between. The germline V gene has CDR1 SNHLY and CDR2 FYNNEI. The CDR3 is 12 amino acids. Time point here: pre-treatment baseline. The TCR was taken from a human donor with melanoma. The genes are TRBV2 and TRBJ1-3; no definite D call. The source material was blood, sampled from a patient treated with checkpoint blockade. The CDR3 nucleotides are TGTGCCAGCAGACGCTCTGGAAACACCATATATTTT. Its translation: CASRRSGNTIYF.